This is a list of T cell receptor beta chains from one sample in a study of neurological immune-mediated disorders. One entry per CDR3 protein, called by TCRdb with MiXCR from the 5' RACE reads. There are 84,000 or so distinct CDR3 sequences in the sample; 4.3% occur only once, and around 5.8% lies in the top ten. The source material was PBMCs. The origin of the receptors is a woman aged 60-75 years with multiple sclerosis. Each CDR3 is given without its conserved first and last residue. Each record gives: V gene, J gene, CDR3 protein.

TRBV5-1	TRBJ2-2	ASSSATANTGELF
TRBV5-1	TRBJ2-3	ASSLVAGFGTDTQY
TRBV7-6	TRBJ2-7	ASSSQAGGLSYEQY
TRBV20-1	TRBJ1-3	SARELGNTIY
TRBV20-1	TRBJ2-7	SARDPLQGATYEQY
TRBV5-6	TRBJ1-1	ASSRNPLPEAF
TRBV5-1	TRBJ1-5	ASSLLGSSNQPQH
TRBV3-1	TRBJ2-3	ASSQVGTDTQY
TRBV18	TRBJ2-5	ASSPAGETQY
TRBV20-1	TRBJ1-6	SARPDRSSYNSPLH
TRBV12-3/TRBV12-4	TRBJ2-5	ASTRQGGETQY
TRBV20-1	TRBJ1-6	SARDLGTSQSALH
TRBV12-3/TRBV12-4	TRBJ2-1	ASSQTGGFKNEQF
TRBV28	TRBJ2-7	ASSMGRASTYEQY
TRBV7-2	TRBJ1-5	ASSPAGQGAQPQH
TRBV5-1	TRBJ2-1	ASSRTSGGANEQF
TRBV5-1	TRBJ2-3	ASSSGLAGGRGSTDTQY
TRBV7-8	TRBJ1-2	ASSGTGVGYT
TRBV3-1	TRBJ2-7	ASQEGGTYEQY
TRBV5-5	TRBJ2-2	ASSPTAGTTLAGELF
TRBV5-1	TRBJ1-5	ASSAAGGNNQPQH
TRBV5-1	TRBJ2-2	ASNRDRANTGELF
TRBV6-5	TRBJ2-3	ASSYSGGPGSSAQY
TRBV7-9	TRBJ2-5	ASTTGTGGQETQY
TRBV7-8	TRBJ1-1	ASSVTGGVFEAF
TRBV29-1	TRBJ2-5	SVKQGISSETQY
TRBV27	TRBJ2-7	ASSLGARSYEQY
TRBV27	TRBJ2-1	ASSLRNNEQF
TRBV5-6	TRBJ2-2	ASSGRQGYTGELF
TRBV25-1	TRBJ2-1	ASSGARGVYNEQF
TRBV12-3/TRBV12-4	TRBJ1-6	ASSLGDRRSSPLH
TRBV12-3/TRBV12-4	TRBJ1-2	ASSSQGLDGYT
TRBV29-1	TRBJ2-1	SVVWTGNEQF
TRBV4-2	TRBJ1-4	ASSQDVVTSEKLF
TRBV9	TRBJ2-1	ASSVASGGAGYNEQF
TRBV10-3	TRBJ1-1	AINDGNTEAF
TRBV29-1	TRBJ2-2	SGRDRVTGGELF
TRBV14	TRBJ2-1	ASSQDQGNNEQF
TRBV5-5	TRBJ1-5	ASSPDQLIQSNQPQH
TRBV25-1	TRBJ1-5	ASSDMINQPQH
TRBV20-1	TRBJ1-5	SALGGSNQPQH
TRBV29-1	TRBJ2-2	SVGRQNGELF
TRBV5-1	TRBJ1-6	ASSLTGDRGDSPLH
TRBV20-1	TRBJ1-2	SARTHPGQGFGYT
TRBV5-1	TRBJ2-3	ASSLGDHTQY